These T cell receptor beta chains were read from a single sample in a study of tumor-infiltrating lymphocytes in primary liver carcinoma. TCRdb redid the calling of the multiplex PCR reads with MiXCR, one entry per CDR3 protein. Of roughly 330,000 distinct CDR3 sequences in the sample, less than 75% were seen once. The sample comprised peripheral blood. The origin of the receptors is a man in his forties with primary liver carcinoma and hepatitis B virus infection. Each CDR3 is given with its conserved first and last residue. The D gene is left open where the match is weak. Some rows have no size entry. The others give once, few or many, or a class for an expanded clone.

TRBJ1-1 | . | TRBV29-1 | many | CSVEGGWDTEAFF | TGCAGCGTTGAGGGGGGATGGGACACTGAAGCTTTCTTT
TRBJ1-4 | . | TRBV6-2/TRBV6-3 | many | CASSSREGNEKLFF | TGTGCCAGCAGCAGCCGCGAGGGGAATGAAAAACTGTTTTTT
TRBJ2-7 | . | TRBV4-1 | many | CASSQASGRMNEQYF | TGCGCCAGCAGCCAAGCCTCCGGAAGGATGAACGAGCAGTACTTC
TRBJ2-1 | TRBD2 | TRBV11-2 | . | CANSPRLAGVVNEQFF | TGTGCCAACAGCCCGAGACTAGCGGGAGTTGTAAATGAGCAGTTCTTC
TRBJ2-2 | . | TRBV24-1 | . | CATGRESVTGELFF | TGTGCCACCGGTAGGGAGTCCGTCACCGGGGAGCTGTTTTTT
TRBJ1-2 | . | TRBV6-1 | many | CASTEGGRYGYTF | TGTGCCAGCACCGAGGGAGGTCGATATGGCTACACCTTC
TRBJ1-5 | . | TRBV11-2 | . | CASSLGSTANQPQHF | TGTGCCAGCAGCTTAGGCTCGACAGCCAACCAGCCCCAGCATTTT
TRBJ2-5 | . | TRBV6-2/TRBV6-3 | . | CASSHGRNHDIKETQYF | TGTGCCAGCAGTCACGGGCGCAACCACGATATTAAAGAGACCCAGTACTTC
TRBJ2-7 | . | TRBV11-2 | . | CASSLGGCYEQYF | TGTGCCAGCAGCTTAGGAGGGTGCTATGAGCAGTACTTC
TRBJ2-7 | TRBD1 | TRBV5-6 | . | CASSVKTGGVHSYEQCF | TGTGCCAGCAGCGTCAAGACAGGGGGCGTACACTCCTACGAGCAGTGTTTC
TRBJ2-2 | . | TRBV6-2/TRBV6-3 | . | CASSYSGFTGELFF | TGTGCAAGCAGTTACTCGGGGTTCACCGGGGAGCTGTTTTTT
TRBJ1-5 | . | TRBV6-6 | many | CASIFSPGGQPQHF | TGTGCCAGCATTTTCAGCCCGGGGGGTCAGCCCCAGCATTTT
TRBJ2-1 | TRBD1 | TRBV28 | . | CASSFHRDRGHNEQFF | TGTGCCAGCAGTTTCCACCGGGACAGGGGGCATAATGAGCAGTTCTTC
TRBJ1-2 | . | TRBV11-2 | once | CASSSTEVNDYTF | TGTGCCAGCAGCTCGACAGAGGTGAATGACTACACCTTC
TRBJ2-5 | TRBD2 | TRBV29-1 | many | CSVGGASGQETQYF | TGCAGCGTCGGAGGGGCTAGCGGACAAGAGACCCAGTACTTC
TRBJ1-5 | TRBD1 | TRBV4-1 | . | CASIQTGEHQPQHF | TGCGCCAGCATCCAAACAGGGGAGCATCAGCCCCAGCATTTT
TRBJ1-1 | . | TRBV12-3/TRBV12-4 | once | CASSFQGMNTEVFF | TGTGCCAGCAGCTTCCAGGGGATGAACACTGAAGTTTTCTTT
TRBJ1-2 | . | TRBV28 | few | CASSFRQGYGYTF | TGTGCCAGCAGTTTTAGGCAGGGCTATGGCTACACCTTC
TRBJ1-1 | TRBD1 | TRBV6-2/TRBV6-3 | many | CASSHRGYVGAFF | TGTGCCAGCAGCCACAGGGGATACGTAGGAGCTTTCTTT
TRBJ2-3 | . | TRBV10-2 | many | CASSLGDGTQYF | TGCGCCAGCAGTTTGGGCGATGGGACGCAGTATTTT
TRBJ1-1 | TRBD1 | TRBV6-6 | few | CASSYRGQIVVMNTEAFF | TGTGCCAGCAGTTATAGGGGACAGATAGTAGTTATGAACACTGAAGCTTTCTTT
TRBJ1-2 | . | TRBV13 | few | CASSLGQGGTNYGYTF | TGTGCCAGCAGCTTAGGGCAAGGAGGGACTAACTATGGCTACACCTTC
TRBJ2-7 | TRBD1 | TRBV11-2 | . | CASSAGTGRTYEQYF | TGTGCCAGCAGCGCAGGGACAGGTCGAACCTACGAGCAGTACTTC
TRBJ2-7 | TRBD1 | TRBV5-1 | few | CASSLRAGGSLEQYF | TGCGCCAGCAGCTTGAGGGCAGGGGGATCTTTGGAGCAGTACTTC
TRBJ2-7 | TRBD1 | TRBV11-2 | many | CASRPKLQGQTYEQYF | TGTGCCAGCAGACCCAAACTACAGGGGCAAACCTACGAGCAGTACTTC
TRBJ2-1 | TRBD2 | TRBV11-1 | . | CASSPRTSLVNEQIF | TGTGCCAGCAGCCCACGGACTAGTCTGGTCAATGAGCAGATCTTC
TRBJ1-6 | . | TRBV28 | . | CASSRGPSYNSPLHF | TGTGCCAGCAGCCGGGGTCCCTCCTATAATTCACCCCTCCACTTT
TRBJ2-7 | . | TRBV28 | . | CASSLVGDYEQYF | TGTGCCAGCAGCCTAGTTGGGGACTACGAGCAGTACTTC
TRBJ2-7 | TRBD2 | TRBV6-1 | many | CASRLTSPGDYEQYF | TGTGCCAGCCGCTTGACTAGCCCCGGTGACTACGAGCAGTACTTC
TRBJ1-5 | . | TRBV4-2 | . | CASSHEPGLSNQLQHF | TGTGCCAGCAGCCATGAGCCGGGACTTAGCAATCAGCTCCAGCATTTT
TRBJ2-1 | . | TRBV5-4 | . | CASSLMREQFF | TGTGCCAGCAGCTTGATGCGTGAGCAGTTCTTC
TRBJ1-5 | TRBD1 | TRBV6-6 | many | CASKGGQGLGQPQHF | TGTGCCAGCAAGGGAGGACAGGGGTTGGGGCAGCCCCAGCATTTT